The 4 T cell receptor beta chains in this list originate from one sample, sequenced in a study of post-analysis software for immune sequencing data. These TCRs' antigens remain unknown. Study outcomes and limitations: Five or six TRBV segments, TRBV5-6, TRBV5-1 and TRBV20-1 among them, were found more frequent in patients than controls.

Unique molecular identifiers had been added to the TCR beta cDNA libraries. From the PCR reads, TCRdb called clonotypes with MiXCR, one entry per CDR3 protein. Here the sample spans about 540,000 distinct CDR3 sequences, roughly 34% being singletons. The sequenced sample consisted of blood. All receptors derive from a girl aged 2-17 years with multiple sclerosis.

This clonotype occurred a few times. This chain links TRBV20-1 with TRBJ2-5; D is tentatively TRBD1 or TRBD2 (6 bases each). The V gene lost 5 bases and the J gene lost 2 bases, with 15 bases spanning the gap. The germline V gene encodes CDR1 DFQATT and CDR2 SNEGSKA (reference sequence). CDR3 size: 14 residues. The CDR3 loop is CSAPPGAAQETQYF. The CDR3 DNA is TGCAGTGCTCCACCGGGGGCGGCGCAAGAGACCCAGTACTTC.

As DNA, the CDR3 is TGTGCCAGCAGCACTATCAGGGACCTGAACACTGAAGCTTTCTTT. Amino acid sequence: CASSTIRDLNTEAFF. The chain combines TRBV6-6 with TRBJ1-1; TRBD1 is a possible D gene (5 bases). The CDR3 has 15 amino acids. The V gene's germline CDR1 is MNHNY and CDR2 SVGAGI (reference sequence). Trimming left V 6 bases short and J 0 bases short, with 14 bases between.

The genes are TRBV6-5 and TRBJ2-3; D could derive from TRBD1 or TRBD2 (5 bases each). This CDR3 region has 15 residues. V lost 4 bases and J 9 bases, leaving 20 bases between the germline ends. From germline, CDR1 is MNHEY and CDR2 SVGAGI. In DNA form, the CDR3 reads TGTGCCAGCAGTTGGGGCCCCCCCGCTCAGCGGACGCAGTATTTT. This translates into CASSWGPPAQRTQYF.

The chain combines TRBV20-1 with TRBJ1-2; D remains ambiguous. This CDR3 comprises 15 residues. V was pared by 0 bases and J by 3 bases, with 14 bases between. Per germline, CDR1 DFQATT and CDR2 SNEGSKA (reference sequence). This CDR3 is CSARDDEDGHYGYTF. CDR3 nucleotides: TGCAGTGCTAGAGATGACGAGGACGGCCACTATGGCTACACCTTC.